This TCR beta chain was recovered during a study of T cell responses to AZD1222 COVID-19 vaccine. General observations from the study: Spike was spanned by vaccine-associated CD4 TCRs, which were dominant at 160-218 and 743-854. No day 14 peak samples; only post-peak repertoires were characterized.

Measured with immunoSEQ multiplex PCR; TCRdb has only the in-frame clones, and not every one. Found here are around 140,000 clones, roughly 92% of them singletons; the top ten hold 3% to 4.5%. Trimming removed 0 bases at V and 0 bases at J, with 6 bases between. The CDR3 is 14 amino acids. From germline, CDR1 is SGHNT and CDR2 YYREEE (reference sequence). Concerning this clone: Its antigen is not known.

The TCR comes from an adult who received the AZD1222 COVID-19 vaccine. The sequences come from peripheral blood, collected 28 days after the second AZD1222 dose. V usage is TRBV5-4 and J usage is TRBJ1-2; D gene uncertain. The CDR3, as DNA: TGTGCCAGCAGCTTGGGCGGATCTAACTATGGCTACACCTTC. Translation: CASSLGGSNYGYTF. Filled out from reference TRBV5-4 and TRBJ1-2, the complete variable domain reads ETGVTQSPTHLIKTRGQQVTLRCSSQSGHNTVSWYQQALGQGPQFIFQYYREEENGRGNFPPRFSGLQFPNYSSELNVNALELDDSALYLCASSLGGSNYGYTFGSGTRLTVV.